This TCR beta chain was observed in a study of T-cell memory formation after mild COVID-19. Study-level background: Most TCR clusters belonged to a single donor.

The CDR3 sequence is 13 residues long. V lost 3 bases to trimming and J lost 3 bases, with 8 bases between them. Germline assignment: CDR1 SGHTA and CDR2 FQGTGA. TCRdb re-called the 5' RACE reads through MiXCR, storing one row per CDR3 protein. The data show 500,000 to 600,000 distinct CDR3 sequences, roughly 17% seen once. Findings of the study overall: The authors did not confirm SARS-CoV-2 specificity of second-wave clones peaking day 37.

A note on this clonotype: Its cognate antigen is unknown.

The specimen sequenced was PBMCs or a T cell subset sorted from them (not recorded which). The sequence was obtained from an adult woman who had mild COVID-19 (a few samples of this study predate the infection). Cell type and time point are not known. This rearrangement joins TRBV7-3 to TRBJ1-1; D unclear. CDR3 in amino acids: CASSFTKDTEAFF. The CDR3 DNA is TGTGCCAGCAGCTTCACGAAAGACACTGAAGCTTTCTTT.